This is a list of T cell receptor beta chains from one sample in a study of early T cells in non-severe SARS-CoV-2 infection. TCRdb re-called the 5' RACE reads with MiXCR, one entry per CDR3 protein. Of more than 55,000 distinct CDR3 sequences listed, 4.6% are singletons. Sample: whole blood, taken at baseline. Receptors originate from an adult who was a healthcare worker with PCR-confirmed SARS-CoV-2 infection or an uninfected control (not recorded which). The donor label of this sample is uncertain. CDR3s include the opening cysteine and the closing phenylalanine or tryptophan. A D gene is named only where the DNA matches it firmly. Rows give clone size only sometimes, using once, few, many, or a class for an expanded clone.

>TRBV24-1|many|TRBJ2-3|.
CATSEEIELERTDTQYF
TGTGCCACCAGTGAAGAAATCGAGCTGGAACGCACAGATACGCAGTATTTT
>TRBV5-8|many|TRBJ2-1|TRBD1
CASSPDRGSYGEQFF
TGTGCCAGCAGCCCCGACAGGGGTAGTTACGGTGAGCAGTTCTTC
>TRBV30|many|TRBJ2-7|.
CAWKMMGVSYEQYF
TGTGCCTGGAAGATGATGGGGGTCTCCTACGAGCAGTACTTC
>TRBV29-1|many|TRBJ1-5|.
CSVGGSLGSNQPQHF
TGCAGCGTGGGGGGGAGCCTTGGGAGCAATCAGCCCCAGCATTTT
>TRBV7-2|many|TRBJ1-6|.
CASSLGGTNSPLHF
TGTGCCAGCAGCTTAGGGGGCACAAATTCACCCCTCCACTTT
>TRBV10-3|many|TRBJ2-7|.
CAISESKPYEQYF
TGTGCCATCAGTGAAAGTAAACCCTACGAGCAGTACTTC
>TRBV7-2|many|TRBJ1-3|.
CASSNGRASGNTIYF
TGTGCCAGCAGCAATGGACGAGCCTCTGGAAACACCATATATTTT
>TRBV6-6|.|TRBJ1-1|.
CASSYRQGYTEAFF
TGTGCCAGCAGTTACAGGCAGGGCTACACTGAAGCTTTCTTT
>TRBV12-3/TRBV12-4|many|TRBJ1-1|.
CASSFSVQVNTEAFF
TGTGCCAGCAGTTTCTCCGTTCAGGTGAACACTGAAGCTTTCTTT
>TRBV12-3/TRBV12-4|many|TRBJ1-2|.
CASSLMAGVNYGYTF
TGTGCCAGCAGTTTAATGGCAGGGGTAAACTATGGCTACACCTTC
>TRBV7-6|many|TRBJ2-1|.
CASSLPPGGRRNEQFF
TGTGCCAGCAGCCTTCCACCCGGGGGCCGGAGGAATGAGCAGTTCTTC
>TRBV6-5|.|TRBJ2-7|TRBD2
CASSSWTSGDNEQYF
TGTGCCAGCAGTTCATGGACTAGCGGGGACAACGAGCAGTACTTC
>TRBV5-1|many|TRBJ1-1|.
CASSLPDGQFTEAFF
TGCGCCAGCAGCTTGCCCGACGGACAATTCACTGAAGCTTTCTTT
>TRBV28|few|TRBJ1-1|.
CASKYSMNTEAFF
TGTGCCAGCAAGTACAGCATGAACACTGAAGCTTTCTTT
>TRBV20-1|.|TRBJ1-4|.
CSSGRENEKLFF
TGCAGCTCGGGACGGGAGAATGAAAAACTGTTTTTT
>TRBV5-1|many|TRBJ1-4|.
CASSQTGTRNEKLFF
TGCGCCAGCAGCCAAACAGGGACGCGTAATGAAAAACTGTTTTTT
>TRBV28|many|TRBJ2-7|TRBD2
CASSPGGGWSSYEQYF
TGTGCCAGCAGCCCGGGAGGGGGTTGGAGCTCCTACGAGCAGTACTTC
>TRBV5-4|many|TRBJ2-7|.
CASSSPRRVGRNYEQYF
TGTGCCAGCAGCTCCCCCCGACGTGTTGGGCGCAACTACGAGCAGTACTTC
>TRBV4-1|many|TRBJ2-1|TRBD1
CASSPDPWSGQGSYNEQFF
TGCGCCAGCAGCCCAGACCCGTGGTCCGGACAGGGGTCATACAATGAGCAGTTCTTC
>TRBV4-2|many|TRBJ2-1|.
CASSQAAGRPYNEQFF
TGTGCCAGCAGCCAAGCGGCAGGGAGACCCTACAATGAGCAGTTCTTC
>TRBV20-1|many|TRBJ2-7|.
CSAKWRGPYEQYF
TGCAGTGCTAAGTGGAGGGGGCCCTACGAGCAGTACTTC
>TRBV4-3|few|TRBJ2-1|TRBD2
CASSQGYAGGTYNEQFF
TGCGCCAGCAGCCAAGGGTATGCGGGGGGGACCTACAATGAGCAGTTCTTC
>TRBV5-4|.|TRBJ2-7|TRBD2
CASSLRQRGTYEQYF
TGTGCCAGCAGCTTGAGACAGCGGGGCACCTACGAGCAGTACTTC
>TRBV30|many|TRBJ1-2|.
CAWSVSPSGYTF
TGTGCCTGGAGTGTTTCCCCCTCTGGCTACACCTTC
>TRBV4-2|many|TRBJ2-1|.
CASSQRELQFKEQFF
TGTGCCAGCAGCCAAAGAGAACTACAATTTAAGGAGCAGTTCTTC
>TRBV4-3|many|TRBJ2-3|TRBD1
CASSQWGQGTDTQYF
TGCGCCAGCAGCCAATGGGGACAGGGCACAGATACGCAGTATTTT
>TRBV5-6|few|TRBJ1-2|.
CASSSLANYGYTF
TGTGCCAGCAGCTCCCTGGCGAACTATGGCTACACCTTC
>TRBV4-3|many|TRBJ2-1|.
CASSQAAQGGGYNEQFF
TGCGCCAGCAGCCAAGCAGCTCAGGGAGGGGGCTACAATGAGCAGTTCTTC
>TRBV7-6|many|TRBJ2-7|.
CASSPRGPGDEQYF
TGTGCCAGCAGCCCCCGAGGGCCAGGGGATGAGCAGTACTTC
>TRBV10-1|many|TRBJ1-5|.
CASSLQGFWGYSNQPQHF
TGCGCCAGCAGTTTGCAGGGGTTTTGGGGATATAGCAATCAGCCCCAGCATTTT
>TRBV6-5|few|TRBJ1-5|.
CASSGGPGNQPQHF
TGTGCCAGCAGTGGAGGACCGGGCAATCAGCCCCAGCATTTT
>TRBV28|few|TRBJ1-4|.
CASRLSRGAGEEKLFF
TGTGCCAGCAGACTTTCTAGGGGGGCAGGGGAGGAAAAACTGTTTTTT
>TRBV5-4|many|TRBJ2-2|.
CASSLEANTGELFF
TGTGCCAGCAGCTTGGAAGCGAACACCGGGGAGCTGTTTTTT
>TRBV19|few|TRBJ1-3|.
CASSTNPRTAGNTIYF
TGTGCCAGTAGTACGAACCCCAGGACGGCCGGAAACACCATATATTTT
>TRBV20-1|many|TRBJ2-4|.
CSARDISPGITAKNIQYF
TGCAGTGCTAGAGATATATCCCCTGGGATTACGGCCAAAAACATTCAGTACTTC
>TRBV7-9|many|TRBJ1-1|.
CASSLVRSGVNTEAFF
TGTGCCAGCAGCTTAGTACGGTCCGGCGTGAACACTGAAGCTTTCTTT
>TRBV28|.|TRBJ2-2|.
CASSPSNTGELFF
TGTGCCAGCAGTCCCAGTAACACCGGGGAGCTGTTTTTT
>TRBV4-3|many|TRBJ1-1|.
CASSQSRAEAFF
TGCGCCAGCAGCCAATCCAGGGCAGAAGCTTTCTTT
>TRBV27|many|TRBJ2-1|TRBD2
CASSSGLAGGNEQFF
TGTGCCAGCAGTTCGGGACTAGCGGGGGGAAATGAGCAGTTCTTC
>TRBV12-3/TRBV12-4|.|TRBJ1-1|.
CASSLGTVNTEAFF
TGTGCCAGCAGTTTAGGGACGGTGAACACTGAAGCTTTCTTT
>TRBV29-1|.|TRBJ1-1|TRBD1
CSVAGGSLNTEAFF
TGCAGCGTTGCAGGGGGCAGTTTGAACACTGAAGCTTTCTTT
>TRBV29-1|many|TRBJ2-2|TRBD2
CSVTRTSGGELFF
TGCAGCGTCACCAGGACTAGCGGGGGGGAGCTGTTTTTT